This TCR beta chain was sequenced in a study of shared clonotypes between healthy human individuals. Study as a whole: Each donor's CD8 memory used one plate, CD8 naive two, each CD4 subset three. Regarding the study as a whole: Several donors had about 5.1% of their naive CD4 clonotypes in common.

Germline values: CDR1 SGDLS, CDR2 YYNGEE. This CDR3 has 15 amino acids. V lost 0 bases and J lost 7, with 11 bases in between. Template for every sorted-subset replicate PCR totaled around 210 ng DNA, 30,000 to 35,000 T cell genomes. Sequenced by immunoSEQ multiplex PCR; TCRdb stores in-frame clones only, minus some. The sample gives around 2.3 million clones, about 94% of which show up once; approximately 0.13% is in the top ten. Regarding this clone: Its antigen is unknown.

The source material was naive CD4+ T cells sorted from blood. Documented subset: CD45RA+ positively selected. The TCR sequence derives from a man between 18 and 35 years old in good health. The chain links TRBV9 to TRBJ1-6, with a weak D call TRBD1 (6 bases). Here the CDR3 reads CASSVDPGANSPLHF. The CDR3 DNA is TGTGCCAGCAGCGTAGATCCAGGGGCGAATTCACCCCTCCACTTT.